A selection of T cell receptor beta chains follows, all from one sample in a study of CD8+ T cells in alopecia areata. Method: immunoSEQ multiplex PCR; TCRdb's copy keeps in-frame clones and lacks some. The sample has approximately 140,000 clones; roughly nine tenths are singletons. The sample consisted of CD8+ T cells sorted from blood, taken at week 4, from a patient treated with tofacitinib. The source of these receptors is a human donor with alopecia areata. Each CDR3 is given with its conserved first and last residue. Fields, in order: D gene, clone size, V gene, CDR3 protein. The D gene is left open where the match is weak. Clone size is stated in some rows and not others, as once, few, many or a class when expanded.

d_call: .; clone_size: .; v_call: TRBV6-5; cdr3_aa: CASSYQGSTDTQYF
d_call: .; clone_size: .; v_call: TRBV4-2; cdr3_aa: CASSPSTHSTDTQYF
d_call: TRBD1; clone_size: few; v_call: TRBV29-1; cdr3_aa: CSSDRGSGNNEQFF
d_call: .; clone_size: .; v_call: TRBV27; cdr3_aa: CASSLFQQGGGYEQYF
d_call: .; clone_size: once; v_call: TRBV5-6; cdr3_aa: CASSSTDGVDSNQPQHF
d_call: TRBD2; clone_size: once; v_call: TRBV4-1; cdr3_aa: CASSQGVAGLSYNEQFF
d_call: TRBD1; clone_size: .; v_call: TRBV4-1; cdr3_aa: CASSPHSDRLSYEQYF
d_call: .; clone_size: .; v_call: TRBV2; cdr3_aa: CASSEFGLGNEQFF
d_call: .; clone_size: .; v_call: TRBV5-6; cdr3_aa: CASSFSGSGNTIYF
d_call: .; clone_size: once; v_call: TRBV15; cdr3_aa: CATSPSVGTNEKLFF